A single sample gave rise to the 23 T cell receptor beta chains below, sequenced in a study of control samples from healthy donors and cancer patients. The table came from immunoSEQ multiplex PCR; TCRdb's copy has only in-frame clones and leaves some out. The data hold some 71,000 clones, with roughly 91% observed a single time. The sequencing input was PBMCs. Receptors were obtained from a man in his sixties with lung cancer.

The chain employs TRBV27 and TRBJ1-4; D is unresolved. Germline-derived CDR1 and CDR2 are MNHEY and SMNVEV (reference sequence). Trimming pared 5 bases from V and 4 bases from J, leaving 14 bases between. This CDR3 comprises 15 residues. CDR3 in amino acids: CASSPLPRYNEKLFF. The CDR3 DNA reads as TGTGCCAGCAGTCCCCTCCCAAGGTATAATGAAAAACTGTTTTTT.

The genes are TRBV6-1 and TRBJ2-3, with 10 bases identical to TRBD2. Germline V lookup: CDR1 MNHNS, CDR2 SASEGT. CDR3 length equals 15 residues. With 4 bases clipped from V and 4 bases from J, the junction kept 5 bases outside the gene matches. CDR3 nucleotides: TGTGCCAGCAGTGGAGCGGGGGGGCTTGCAGATACGCAGTATTTT. Translation: CASSGAGGLADTQYF.

The chain joins TRBV11-3 to TRBJ2-6; D possibly corresponds to TRBD1 (6 bases). The V gene lost 3 bases and the J gene lost 2 bases, with 14 bases spanning the gap. Looked up from germline, CDR1 is SGHNT and CDR2 is YENEEA. CDR3 length equals 17 residues. CDR3 loop: CASSLDRTVTGANVLTF. The CDR3 coding sequence is TGTGCCAGCAGCTTGGATCGGACAGTAACTGGGGCCAACGTCCTGACTTTC.

The chain combines TRBV20-1 with TRBJ2-5; D ambiguous. Germline loops: CDR1 DFQATT, CDR2 SNEGSKA (reference sequence). The CDR3 loop spans 11 amino acids. The V gene lost 2 bases and the J gene lost 5 bases, with 6 bases spanning the gap. CDR3 coding DNA: TGCAGTGCTAGAAGTGGGGAGACCCAGTACTTC. Translated, it gives CSARSGETQYF.

The rearrangement links TRBV7-2 to TRBJ2-3; TRBD2 agrees at 8 bases. The germline V gene has CDR1 SGHTA and CDR2 FQGNSA. This CDR3 is built from 15 residues. With V trimmed by 3 bases and J by 4 bases, 6 bases remained unmatched. The CDR3 spells CASSLGRGGADTQYF. The CDR3 DNA follows: TGTGCCAGCAGCTTGGGACGGGGGGGAGCAGATACGCAGTATTTT.

The chain is built from TRBV30 and TRBJ1-4; D might be TRBD1 (5 bases). This CDR3 contains 16 residues. V was pared by 0 bases and J by 6 bases, with 17 bases between. CDR1 is GTSNPN, CDR2 SVGIG, per germline (reference sequence). The chain's CDR3 is CAWSVARVQADEKLFF. In DNA form, the CDR3 reads TGTGCCTGGAGTGTAGCCAGGGTCCAGGCGGATGAAAAACTGTTTTTT.

The rearrangement joins TRBV6-5 to TRBJ1-5; D is unclear. This CDR3 has 15 residues. Germline lookup yields CDR1 MNHEY and CDR2 SVGAGI. V shed 8 bases and J shed 0 bases, with 14 bases lying between them. The CDR3 spells CASHVFSGSNQPQHF. CDR3 DNA sequence: TGTGCCAGCCATGTTTTTTCTGGTAGCAATCAGCCCCAGCATTTT.

This clone was counted once. The genes are TRBV10-1 and TRBJ2-3, with 8 bases matching TRBD1. The CDR3 has 14 amino acids. Germline V lookup: CDR1 WNHNN, CDR2 SYGVQD (reference sequence). The V gene end was trimmed by 0 bases and the J gene end by 7 bases; junction bases not matched to a gene: 3. The CDR3: CASSESRDRYTQYF. The DNA for the CDR3 is TGCGCCAGCAGTGAGTCCCGGGACAGGTATACGCAGTATTTT.

This clone occurred a few times. The chain employs TRBV7-9 and TRBJ2-1; TRBD2 aligns across 8 bases. Germline loops: CDR1 SEHNR, CDR2 FQNEAQ (reference sequence). The CDR3 covers 15 residues. The V and J ends lost 9 bases and 4 bases, in that order; junction bases with no gene match: 11. CDR3 residues: CASAISAGEYNEQFF. The CDR3 DNA is TGTGCCAGTGCGATCTCAGCGGGGGAATACAATGAGCAGTTCTTC.

The rearrangement links TRBV19 to TRBJ1-5, with 10 nucleotides matching TRBD1. Germline trimming cut 6 bases from V and 6 bases from J; bases unmatched to any gene: 5. CDR3 length: 14 residues. Germline V gives CDR1 LNHDA, CDR2 SQIVND (reference sequence). The CDR3 is CASSLDRGPQPQHF. CDR3 in DNA: TGTGCCAGTAGCCTCGACAGGGGGCCTCAGCCCCAGCATTTT.

V gene TRBV15 combines with J gene TRBJ1-3, with TRBD1 identical over 10 bases. The CDR3 is made up of 16 amino acids. The germline V gene encodes CDR1 LNHNV and CDR2 YYDKDF (reference sequence). J lost 3 bases, V lost 0 bases, and 2 bases had no gene match. The CDR3 coding sequence is TGTGCCACCAGCAGAGATCGGACAGGGGGTGGAAACACCATATATTTT. It specifies CATSRDRTGGGNTIYF.

The chain carries TRBV7-9 and TRBJ1-3; D is possibly TRBD1 (6 bases). The CDR3 has 15 amino acids. The germline V and J ends were trimmed by 5 bases and 0 bases, with 11 bases remaining between them. Germline values: CDR1 SEHNR, CDR2 FQNEAQ (reference sequence). For the CDR3, the DNA is TGTGCCAGCAGCCGGGACACCGACTCTGGAAACACCATATATTTT. Protein sequence: CASSRDTDSGNTIYF.

The chain recombines TRBV7-9 with TRBJ2-5, with D perhaps being TRBD1 or TRBD2 (5 bases each). CDR1 is SEHNR, CDR2 FQNEAQ, per germline (reference sequence). V shed 4 bases and J shed 0 bases, with 12 bases lying between them. The CDR3 spans 15 residues. The CDR3 nucleotides read TGTGCCAGCAGCTCGGGGACCGCCGACCAAGAGACCCAGTACTTC. Translation: CASSSGTADQETQYF.

The chain uses TRBV29-1 and TRBJ2-3; D might be TRBD2 (6 bases). CDR3 length: 14 amino acids. Germline loops: CDR1 SQVTM, CDR2 ANQGSEA. V was trimmed by 3 bases and J by 1 base, leaving 11 bases between them. The chain's CDR3 is CSVDTGTGTDTQYF. DNA for the CDR3: TGCAGCGTTGATACCGGGACTGGCACAGATACGCAGTATTTT.

In its sample, this clone was seen a few times. The chain joins TRBV9 to TRBJ2-2; TRBD2 might be the D (6 bases). V lost 2 bases, J lost 5 bases, and 16 bases lay in between. There are 16 residues in the CDR3. The V gene's germline CDR1 is SGDLS and CDR2 YYNGEE. The CDR3, as DNA: TGTGCCAGCAGCGTGGGCGGGTGGAGGGAAACCGGGGAGCTGTTTTTT. It specifies CASSVGGWRETGELFF.

The chain employs TRBV30 and TRBJ1-6; no clear D. This CDR3 contains 14 residues. Germline loops: CDR1 GTSNPN, CDR2 SVGIG (reference sequence). V shed 0 bases and J shed 10 bases, with 13 bases lying between them. The CDR3, as DNA: TGTGCCTGGAGTGTGCCCCTATTCCGATCACCCCTCCACTTT. This codes for CAWSVPLFRSPLHF.

The table lists this clone with a few counts. The V call is TRBV6-1, the J call TRBJ1-1; TRBD1 might be the D (5 bases). The germline CDR1 and CDR2 sequences are MNHNS and SASEGT. The CDR3 extends over 16 amino acids. V was pared by 4 bases and J by 6 bases, with 21 bases between. CDR3 coding DNA: TGTGCCAGCAGTGTTCTTTTAGGGGCCGAACGGGCTGAAGCTTTCTTT. This translates into CASSVLLGAERAEAFF.

The V gene is TRBV6-5, the J gene TRBJ1-1, with D maybe TRBD1 (5 bases). Per germline, CDR1 MNHEY and CDR2 SVGAGI. V shed 6 bases and J shed 5 bases, with 19 bases lying between them. The CDR3 length is 15 residues. CDR3 loop: CASREGWGSGTEAFF. Written as DNA, the CDR3 is TGTGCCAGCAGGGAGGGCTGGGGGTCGGGGACTGAAGCTTTCTTT.

The rearrangement joins TRBV14 to TRBJ2-1; D is ambiguous. V was cut by 8 bases and J by 0 bases, with 14 bases left in between. CDR1 SGHDN and CDR2 FVKESK come from the germline V gene. This CDR3 spans 15 amino acids. In DNA form, the CDR3 reads TGTGCCAGCTCCGAAGTCGATTACTCCTACAATGAGCAGTTCTTC. Translated, it gives CASSEVDYSYNEQFF.

This chain connects TRBV19 to TRBJ1-2, with 9 positions matching TRBD1. CDR3 length equals 15 residues. Germline CDR1 and CDR2: LNHDA and SQIVND (reference sequence). Trimming removed 5 bases from V and 8 bases from J; junction bases left unmatched: 12. The CDR3 region has the DNA TGTGCCAGTAGTCAAACCCCCGGGACAGGGAACGGCTACACCTTC. Protein: CASSQTPGTGNGYTF.

CDR3 residues: CASSAAGAQETQYF. CDR3 in DNA: TGCGCCAGCAGTGCAGCGGGGGCACAAGAGACCCAGTACTTC. The chain employs TRBV10-1 and TRBJ2-5, with 8 nucleotides matching TRBD2. The CDR3 runs to 14 residues. J lost 2 bases, V lost 4 bases, and 3 bases had no gene match. Germline assignment: CDR1 WNHNN and CDR2 SYGVQD (reference sequence).

This rearrangement joins TRBV5-8 to TRBJ1-2, with D unclear. This CDR3 has 14 residues. V lost 0 bases and J 4 bases, leaving 10 bases between the germline ends. Germline values: CDR1 SGHTS, CDR2 YDEGEE. The CDR3 DNA reads TGTGCCAGCAGCTTGGGAGGCAACAGCTATGGCTACACCTTC. The encoded protein is CASSLGGNSYGYTF.

The chain recombines TRBV3-1 (or the pseudogene TRBV3-2) with TRBJ1-1; TRBD1 aligns across 7 bases. In germline, CDR1 is LGHDT, CDR2 YNNKEL (reference sequence). V shed 6 bases and J 7 bases; nucleotides not matched to a gene: 5. CDR3 length: 12 residues. The chain's CDR3 is CASSLTGDEAFF. In DNA form, the CDR3 reads TGTGCCAGCAGTCTTACAGGGGATGAAGCTTTCTTT.